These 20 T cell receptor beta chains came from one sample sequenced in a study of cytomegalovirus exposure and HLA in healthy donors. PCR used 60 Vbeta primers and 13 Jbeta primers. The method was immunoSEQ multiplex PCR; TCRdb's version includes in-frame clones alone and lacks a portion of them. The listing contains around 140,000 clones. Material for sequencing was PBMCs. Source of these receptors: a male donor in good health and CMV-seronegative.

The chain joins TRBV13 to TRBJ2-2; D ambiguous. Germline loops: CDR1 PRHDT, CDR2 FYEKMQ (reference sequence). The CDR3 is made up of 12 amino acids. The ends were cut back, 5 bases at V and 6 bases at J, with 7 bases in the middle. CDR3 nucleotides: TGTGCCAGCAGCCCCCTCCCCGGGGAGCTGTTTTTT. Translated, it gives CASSPLPGELFF.

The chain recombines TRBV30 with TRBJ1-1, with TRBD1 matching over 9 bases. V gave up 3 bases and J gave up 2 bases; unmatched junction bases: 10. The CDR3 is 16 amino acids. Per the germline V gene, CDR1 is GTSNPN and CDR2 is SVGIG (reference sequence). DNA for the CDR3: TGTGCCTGGAGATTCCCTCCGGGACAGGGAAACACTGAAGCTTTCTTT. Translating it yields CAWRFPPGQGNTEAFF.

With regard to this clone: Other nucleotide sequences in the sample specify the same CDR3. CDR3: CASSVGGSSYEQYF. In nucleotides, the CDR3 is TGTGCCAGCAGCGTAGGAGGGAGCTCCTACGAGCAGTACTTC. This sequence joins TRBV9 and TRBJ2-7, with D perhaps matching TRBD2 (5 bases). Germline values: CDR1 SGDLS, CDR2 YYNGEE. This CDR3 has 14 residues. The V end lost 0 bases, the J end lost 0 bases, and 7 bases lay between the germline ends.

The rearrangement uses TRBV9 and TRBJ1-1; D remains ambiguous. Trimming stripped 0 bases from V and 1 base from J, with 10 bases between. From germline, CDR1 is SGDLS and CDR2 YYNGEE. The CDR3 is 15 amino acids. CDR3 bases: TGTGCCAGCAGCGTAGCAGGTGTCGGGAACACTGAAGCTTTCTTT. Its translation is CASSVAGVGNTEAFF.

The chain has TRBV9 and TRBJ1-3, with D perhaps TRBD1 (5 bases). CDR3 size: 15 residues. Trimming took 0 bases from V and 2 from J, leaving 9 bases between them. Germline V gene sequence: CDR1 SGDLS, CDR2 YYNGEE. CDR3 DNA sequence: TGTGCCAGCAGCGTAGAAGGGGCACCTGGAAACACCATATATTTT. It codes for CASSVEGAPGNTIYF.

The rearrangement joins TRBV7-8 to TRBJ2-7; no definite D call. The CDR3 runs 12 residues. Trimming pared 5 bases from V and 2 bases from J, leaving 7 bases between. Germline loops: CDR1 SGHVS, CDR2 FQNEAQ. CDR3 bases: TGTGCCAGCAGCGGCGGCACCTACGAGCAGTACTTC. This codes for CASSGGTYEQYF.

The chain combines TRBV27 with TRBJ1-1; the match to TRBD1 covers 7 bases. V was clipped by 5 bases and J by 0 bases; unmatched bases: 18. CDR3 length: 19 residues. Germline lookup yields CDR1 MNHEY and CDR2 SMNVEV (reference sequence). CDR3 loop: CASSPGRTGIFHLNTEAFF. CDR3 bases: TGTGCCAGCAGTCCCGGGCGGACAGGTATTTTCCATTTGAACACTGAAGCTTTCTTT.

Written as DNA, the CDR3 is TGCGCCAGCAGCCCTAGGGCAGGGGGGACCTACGAGCAGTACTTC. Protein product: CASSPRAGGTYEQYF. This rearrangement joins TRBV5-1 to TRBJ2-7; TRBD1 might be the D (7 bases). The CDR3 runs to 15 residues. Germline CDR1 and CDR2: SGHRS and YFSETQ. Trimming took off 4 bases at V and 2 bases at J, with 16 bases between the two ends. Using reference TRBV5-1 and TRBJ2-7 for the parts outside the CDR3, the full variable domain is KAGVTQTPRYLIKTRGQQVTLSCSPISGHRSVSWYQQTPGQGLQFLFEYFSETQRNKGNFPGRFSGRQFSNSRSEMNVSTLELGDSALYLCASSPRAGGTYEQYFGPGTRLTVT.

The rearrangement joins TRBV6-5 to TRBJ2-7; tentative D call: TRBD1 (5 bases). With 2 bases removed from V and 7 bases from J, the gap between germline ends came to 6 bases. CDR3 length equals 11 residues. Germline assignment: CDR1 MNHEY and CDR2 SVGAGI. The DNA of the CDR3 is TGTGCCAGCAGTTACAAGGGGGAGCAGTACTTC. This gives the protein CASSYKGEQYF.

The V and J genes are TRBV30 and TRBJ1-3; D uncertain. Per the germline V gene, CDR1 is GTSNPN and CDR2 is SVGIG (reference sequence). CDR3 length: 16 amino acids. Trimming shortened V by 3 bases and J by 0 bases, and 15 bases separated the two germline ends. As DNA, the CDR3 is TGTGCCTGGAGCCTAGGTTTGACGAGCTCTGGAAACACCATATATTTT. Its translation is CAWSLGLTSSGNTIYF. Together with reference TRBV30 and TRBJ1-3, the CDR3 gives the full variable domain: SQTIHQWPATLVQPVGSPLSLECTVEGTSNPNLYWYRQAAGRGLQLLFYSVGIGQISSEVPQNLSASRPQDRQFILSSKKLLLSDSGFYLCAWSLGLTSSGNTIYFGEGSWLTVV.

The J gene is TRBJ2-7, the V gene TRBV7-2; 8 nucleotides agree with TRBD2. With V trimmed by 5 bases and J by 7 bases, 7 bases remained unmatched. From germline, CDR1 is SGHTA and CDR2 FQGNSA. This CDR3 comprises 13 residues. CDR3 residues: CASSPISGGEQYF. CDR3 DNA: TGTGCCAGCAGCCCTATCAGCGGGGGAGAGCAGTACTTC.

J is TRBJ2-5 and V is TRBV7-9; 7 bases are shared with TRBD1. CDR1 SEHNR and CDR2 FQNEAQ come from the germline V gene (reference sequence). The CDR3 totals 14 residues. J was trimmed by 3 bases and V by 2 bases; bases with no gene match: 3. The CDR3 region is CASSLIQGEETQYF. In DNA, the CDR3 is TGTGCCAGCAGCTTAATTCAGGGGGAAGAGACCCAGTACTTC.

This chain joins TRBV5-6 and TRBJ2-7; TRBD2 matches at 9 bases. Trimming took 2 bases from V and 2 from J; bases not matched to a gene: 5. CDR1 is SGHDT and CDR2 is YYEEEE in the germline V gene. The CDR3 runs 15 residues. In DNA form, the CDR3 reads TGTGCCAGCAGCTTACTAGCGGGTTCTGCCTACGAGCAGTACTTC. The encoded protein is CASSLLAGSAYEQYF.

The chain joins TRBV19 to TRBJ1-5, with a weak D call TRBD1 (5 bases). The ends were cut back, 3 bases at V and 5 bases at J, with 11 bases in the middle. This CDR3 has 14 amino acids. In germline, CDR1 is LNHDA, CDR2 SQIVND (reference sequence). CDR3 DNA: TGTGCCAGTAGTATCTCAGGGAGGGATCAGCCCCAGCATTTT. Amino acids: CASSISGRDQPQHF.

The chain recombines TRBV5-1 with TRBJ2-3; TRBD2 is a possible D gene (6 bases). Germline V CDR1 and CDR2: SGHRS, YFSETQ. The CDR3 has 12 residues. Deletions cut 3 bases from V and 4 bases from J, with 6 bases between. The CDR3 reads CASSWGADTQYF. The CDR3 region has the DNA TGCGCCAGCAGCTGGGGGGCAGATACGCAGTATTTT.

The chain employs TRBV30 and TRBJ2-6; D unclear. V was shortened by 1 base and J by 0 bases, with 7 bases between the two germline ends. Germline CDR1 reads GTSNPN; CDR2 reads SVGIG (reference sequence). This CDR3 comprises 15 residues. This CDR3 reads CAWSDRYSGANVLTF. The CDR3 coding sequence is TGTGCCTGGAGTGACAGATACTCTGGGGCCAACGTCCTGACTTTC.

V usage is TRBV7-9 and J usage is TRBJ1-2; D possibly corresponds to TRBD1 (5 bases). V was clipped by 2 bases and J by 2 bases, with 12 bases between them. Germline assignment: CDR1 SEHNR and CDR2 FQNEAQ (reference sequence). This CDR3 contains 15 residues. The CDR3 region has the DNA TGTGCCAGCAGCTTATTAGTGACAGAAAACTATGGCTACACCTTC. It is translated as CASSLLVTENYGYTF.

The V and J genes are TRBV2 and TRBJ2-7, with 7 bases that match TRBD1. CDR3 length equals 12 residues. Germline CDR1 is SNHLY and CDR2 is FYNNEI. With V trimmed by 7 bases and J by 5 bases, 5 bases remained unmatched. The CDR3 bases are TGTGCCAGCAAGCCCCAGGGGGACGAGCAGTACTTC. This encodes CASKPQGDEQYF.

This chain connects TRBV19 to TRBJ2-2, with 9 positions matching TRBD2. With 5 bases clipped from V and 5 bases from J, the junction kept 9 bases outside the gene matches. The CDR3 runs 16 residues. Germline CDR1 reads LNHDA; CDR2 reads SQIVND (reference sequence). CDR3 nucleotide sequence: TGTGCCAGTAGTCTCCTAGGCGGGGGGGCAACCGGGGAGCTGTTTTTT. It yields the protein CASSLLGGGATGELFF.

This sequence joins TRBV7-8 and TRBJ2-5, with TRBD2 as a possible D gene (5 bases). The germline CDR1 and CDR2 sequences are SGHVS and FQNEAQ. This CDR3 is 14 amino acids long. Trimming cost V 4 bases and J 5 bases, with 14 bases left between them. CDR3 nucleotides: TGTGCCAGCAGCTCCGGGGATTCGGGGGAGACCCAGTACTTC. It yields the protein CASSSGDSGETQYF.